These 6 T cell receptor beta chains share one sample of origin, sequenced in a study of PD-1 blockade in classical Hodgkin lymphoma. Patients all relapsed after autologous stem cell transplantation, and there was variation in brentuximab vedotin exposure. The data were produced by immunoSEQ multiplex PCR, yet TCRdb's version contains in-frame clones alone and is incomplete. Of 95,000 to 120,000 clones in the sample, 89% are singletons; the top ten hold 20%. This specimen was peripheral blood mononuclear cells (PBMCs), taken before the second cycle of nivolumab. These receptors were obtained from a human donor with classical Hodgkin lymphoma.

The J gene is TRBJ2-7, the V gene TRBV28, with D possibly being TRBD2 (6 bases). The CDR3 extends over 16 amino acids. Germline V gene sequence: CDR1 MDHEN, CDR2 SYDVKM. V was cut by 4 bases and J by 3 bases, with 19 bases left in between. CDR3 bases: TGTGCCAGCAGTTCCCCCTCGGGACTGATGGGCTACGAGCAGTACTTC. It yields the protein CASSSPSGLMGYEQYF.

V is TRBV19 and J is TRBJ2-1; D is ambiguous. The germline V gene encodes CDR1 LNHDA and CDR2 SQIVND (reference sequence). This CDR3 has 11 residues. With 3 bases removed from V and 7 bases from J, the gap between germline ends came to 4 bases. CDR3 nucleotides: TGTGCCAGTAGTATTAGGAATGAGCAGTTCTTC. Translated: CASSIRNEQFF.

This clone was seen a few times. The rearrangement uses TRBV19 and TRBJ2-3; D is possibly TRBD2 (6 bases). This CDR3 region has 11 residues. V was pared by 9 bases and J by 6 bases, with 10 bases between. The germline gives CDR1 LNHDA, CDR2 SQIVND (reference sequence). CDR3 coding DNA: TGTGCCAGCGGGACTGTTGATACGCAGTATTTT. It codes for CASGTVDTQYF.

This CDR3 is CASSRGRGVSDEQFF. The CDR3 DNA follows: TGCGCCAGCAGCCGGGGCCGGGGTGTGAGCGATGAGCAGTTCTTC. The chain links TRBV4-3 to TRBJ2-1; D is possibly TRBD1 or TRBD2 (5 bases each). Germline V gene data show CDR1 as LGHNA and CDR2 as YSLEER. V was clipped by 4 bases and J by 8 bases, with 18 bases between them. The CDR3 consists of 15 residues.

The rearrangement joins TRBV29-1 to TRBJ2-3, with TRBD1 as a possible D gene (7 bases). Germline loops: CDR1 SQVTM, CDR2 ANQGSEA. V was pared by 7 bases and J by 4 bases, with 21 bases between. CDR3 size: 15 residues. For the CDR3, the DNA is TGCAGCGGGAAGCCCCAGGGGGGTCTAGCAGATACGCAGTATTTT. Amino acids: CSGKPQGGLADTQYF.

V gene TRBV28 combines with J gene TRBJ1-5, with D unresolved. The CDR3 runs to 12 residues. Germline V gene lookup returns CDR1 MDHEN and CDR2 SYDVKM. V was shortened by 2 bases and J by 3 bases, with 2 bases between the two germline ends. CDR3 amino acids: CASSLPNQPQHF. In DNA form, the CDR3 reads TGTGCCAGCAGTTTACCCAATCAGCCCCAGCATTTT.